Reported below is one T cell receptor beta chain. Its target is unknown. The sample originates from a study of T cell responses to AZD1222 COVID-19 vaccine. Study summary: The analysis combined second doses at about 4 or about 12 weeks.

Using immunoSEQ multiplex PCR, the repertoire was profiled, and TCRdb retains in-frame clones only, with some absent. The sample consists of 140,000 to 150,000 clones, roughly 89% of them appearing once. Notes on the study in general: Most donors were white British and more were female, and clonal diversity was possibly underestimated. Targets within unmutated variant regions were reportedly found for nearly half of spike-specific TCRs. Across the whole spike, CD4 TCRs peaked at regions 160-218 and 743-854.

Germline CDR1 reads SEHNR; CDR2 reads FQNEAQ (reference sequence). Trimming took 3 bases from V and 3 from J; bases not matched to a gene: 2. This CDR3 region has 14 residues. The V gene is TRBV7-9, the J gene TRBJ2-3; 8 bases fit TRBD2. This clonotype was sampled from an adult in good health. Sequenced material: peripheral blood, taken on day 0 of AZD1222 vaccination. CDR3 sequence (DNA): TGTGCCAGCAGCTTGACTAGCGCGACAGATACGCAGTATTTT. Translated, it gives CASSLTSATDTQYF.